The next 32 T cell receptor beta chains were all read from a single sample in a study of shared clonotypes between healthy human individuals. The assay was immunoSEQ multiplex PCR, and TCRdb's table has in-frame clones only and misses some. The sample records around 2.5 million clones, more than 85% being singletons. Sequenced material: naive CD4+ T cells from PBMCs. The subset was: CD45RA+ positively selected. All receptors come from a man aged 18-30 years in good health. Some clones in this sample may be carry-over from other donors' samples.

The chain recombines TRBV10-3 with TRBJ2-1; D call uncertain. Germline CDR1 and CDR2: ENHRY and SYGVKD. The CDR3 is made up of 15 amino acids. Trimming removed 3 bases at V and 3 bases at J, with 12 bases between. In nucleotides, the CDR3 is TGTGCCATCAGTGAAAGTAGGGCTGACTACAATGAGCAGTTCTTC. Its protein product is CAISESRADYNEQFF.

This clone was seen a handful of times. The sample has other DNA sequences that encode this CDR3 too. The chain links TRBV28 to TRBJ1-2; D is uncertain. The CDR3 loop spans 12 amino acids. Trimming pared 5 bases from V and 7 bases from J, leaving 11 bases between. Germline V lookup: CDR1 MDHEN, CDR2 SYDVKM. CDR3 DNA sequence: TGTGCCAGCAGTCTCGCGTTGGGTGGCTACACCTTC. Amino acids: CASSLALGGYTF.

In DNA, the CDR3 is TGTGCCAGCAGCTTAAATAGAAACAACTATGGCTACACCTTC. Its translation: CASSLNRNNYGYTF. The chain links TRBV7-3 to TRBJ1-2; D is unclear. This CDR3 is 14 amino acids long. V was pared by 1 base and J by 2 bases, with 8 bases between. Germline V CDR1 and CDR2: SGHTA, FQGTGA.

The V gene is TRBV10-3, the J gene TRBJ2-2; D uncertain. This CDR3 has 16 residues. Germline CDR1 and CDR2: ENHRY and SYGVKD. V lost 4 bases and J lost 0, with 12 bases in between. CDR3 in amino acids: CAISATDGANTGELFF. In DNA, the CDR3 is TGTGCCATCAGTGCGACGGACGGAGCGAACACCGGGGAGCTGTTTTTT.

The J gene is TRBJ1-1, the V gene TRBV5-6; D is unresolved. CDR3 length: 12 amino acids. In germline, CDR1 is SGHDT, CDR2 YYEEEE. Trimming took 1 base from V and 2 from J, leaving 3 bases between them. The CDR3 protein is CASSLYNTEAFF. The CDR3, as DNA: TGTGCCAGCAGCTTGTACAACACTGAAGCTTTCTTT.

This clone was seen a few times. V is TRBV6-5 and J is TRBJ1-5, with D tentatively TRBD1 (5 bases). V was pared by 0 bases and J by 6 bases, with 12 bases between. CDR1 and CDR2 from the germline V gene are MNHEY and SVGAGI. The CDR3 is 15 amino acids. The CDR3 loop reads CASSYSNQGGQPQHF. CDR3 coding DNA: TGTGCCAGCAGTTACTCGAACCAGGGAGGTCAGCCCCAGCATTTT.

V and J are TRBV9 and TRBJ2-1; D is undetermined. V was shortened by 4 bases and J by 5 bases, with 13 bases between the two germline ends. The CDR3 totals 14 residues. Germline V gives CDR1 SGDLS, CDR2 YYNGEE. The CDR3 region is CASSTDSQDNEQFF. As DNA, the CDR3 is TGTGCCAGCAGCACCGACTCCCAGGACAATGAGCAGTTCTTC. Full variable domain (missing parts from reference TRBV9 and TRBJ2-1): DSGVTQTPKHLITATGQRVTLRCSPRSGDLSVYWYQQSLDQGLQFLIQYYNGEERAKGNILERFSAQQFPDLHSELNLSSLELGDSALYFCASSTDSQDNEQFFGPGTRLTVL.

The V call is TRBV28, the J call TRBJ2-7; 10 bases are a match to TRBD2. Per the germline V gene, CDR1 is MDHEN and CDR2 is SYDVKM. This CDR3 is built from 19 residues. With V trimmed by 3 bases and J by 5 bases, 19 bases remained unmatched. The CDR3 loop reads CASSFPRGTSGAVSDEQYF. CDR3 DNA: TGTGCCAGCAGTTTCCCGCGTGGAACTAGCGGGGCCGTGTCTGACGAGCAGTACTTC.

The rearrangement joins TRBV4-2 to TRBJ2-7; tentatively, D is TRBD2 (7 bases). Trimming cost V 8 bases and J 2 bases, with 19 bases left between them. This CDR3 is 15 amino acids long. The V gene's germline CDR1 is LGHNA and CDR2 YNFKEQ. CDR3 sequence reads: CASGGTRLAPYEQYF. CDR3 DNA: TGTGCCAGCGGGGGGACAAGACTAGCACCCTACGAGCAGTACTTC.

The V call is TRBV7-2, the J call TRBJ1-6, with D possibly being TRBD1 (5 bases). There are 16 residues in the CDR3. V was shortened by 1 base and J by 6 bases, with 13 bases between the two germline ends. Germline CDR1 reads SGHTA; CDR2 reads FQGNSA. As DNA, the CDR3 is TGTGCCAGCAGCTTAGGGAGCTCACAGGTTAATTCACCCCTCCACTTT. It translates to CASSLGSSQVNSPLHF.

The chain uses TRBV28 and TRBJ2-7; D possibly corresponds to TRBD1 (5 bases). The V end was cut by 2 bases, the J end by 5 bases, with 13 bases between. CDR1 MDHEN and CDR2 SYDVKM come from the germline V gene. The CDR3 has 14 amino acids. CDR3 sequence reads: CASSLTQGTNEQYF. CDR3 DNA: TGTGCCAGCAGTTTAACGCAGGGTACCAACGAGCAGTACTTC.

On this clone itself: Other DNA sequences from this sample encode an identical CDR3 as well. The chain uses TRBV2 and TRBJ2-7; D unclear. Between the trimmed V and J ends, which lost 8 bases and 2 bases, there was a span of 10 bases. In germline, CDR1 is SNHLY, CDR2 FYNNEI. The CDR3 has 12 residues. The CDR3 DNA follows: TGTGCCAGCTCGACTGGGCCCTACGAGCAGTACTTC. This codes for CASSTGPYEQYF.

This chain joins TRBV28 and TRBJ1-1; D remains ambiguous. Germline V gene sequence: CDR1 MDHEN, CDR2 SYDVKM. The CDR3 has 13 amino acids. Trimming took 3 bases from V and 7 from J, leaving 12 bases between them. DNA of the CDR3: TGTGCCAGCAGTTTTTCACCCGCGGTTGAAGCTTTCTTT. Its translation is CASSFSPAVEAFF.

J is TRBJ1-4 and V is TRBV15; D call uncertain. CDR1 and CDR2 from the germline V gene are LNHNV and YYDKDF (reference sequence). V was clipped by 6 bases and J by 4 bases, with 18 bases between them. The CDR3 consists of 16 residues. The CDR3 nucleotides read TGTGCCACCAGTAAAACTGGAGCAGGTCGTAATGAAAAACTGTTTTTT. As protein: CATSKTGAGRNEKLFF.

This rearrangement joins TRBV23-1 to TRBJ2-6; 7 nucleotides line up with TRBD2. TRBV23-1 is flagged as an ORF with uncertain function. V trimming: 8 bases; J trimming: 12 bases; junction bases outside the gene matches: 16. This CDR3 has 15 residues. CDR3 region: CASLKREVVTCVLTF. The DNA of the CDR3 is TGCGCCAGCCTCAAACGGGAGGTTGTAACGTGCGTCCTGACTTTC.

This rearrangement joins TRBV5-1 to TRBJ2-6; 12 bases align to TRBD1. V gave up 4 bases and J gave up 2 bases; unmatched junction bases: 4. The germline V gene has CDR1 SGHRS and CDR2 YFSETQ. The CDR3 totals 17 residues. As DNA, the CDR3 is TGCGCCAGCAGCACGGGACAGGGGGCGGCTGGGGCCAACGTCCTGACTTTC. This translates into CASSTGQGAAGANVLTF.

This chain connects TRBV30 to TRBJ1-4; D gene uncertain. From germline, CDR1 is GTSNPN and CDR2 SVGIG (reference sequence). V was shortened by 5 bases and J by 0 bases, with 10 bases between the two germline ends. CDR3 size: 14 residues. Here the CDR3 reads CAWDRRATNEKLFF. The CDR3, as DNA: TGTGCCTGGGACCGACGGGCAACTAATGAAAAACTGTTTTTT. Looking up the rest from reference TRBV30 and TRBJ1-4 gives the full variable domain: SQTIHQWPATLVQPVGSPLSLECTVEGTSNPNLYWYRQAAGRGLQLLFYSVGIGQISSEVPQNLSASRPQDRQFILSSKKLLLSDSGFYLCAWDRRATNEKLFFGSGTQLSVL.

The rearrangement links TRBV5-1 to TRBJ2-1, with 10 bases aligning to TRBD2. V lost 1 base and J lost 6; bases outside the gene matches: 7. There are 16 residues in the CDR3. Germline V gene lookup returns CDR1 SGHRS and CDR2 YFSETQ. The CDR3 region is CASSLQSSGGGNEQFF. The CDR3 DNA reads TGCGCCAGCAGCTTGCAATCCAGCGGGGGGGGCAATGAGCAGTTCTTC.

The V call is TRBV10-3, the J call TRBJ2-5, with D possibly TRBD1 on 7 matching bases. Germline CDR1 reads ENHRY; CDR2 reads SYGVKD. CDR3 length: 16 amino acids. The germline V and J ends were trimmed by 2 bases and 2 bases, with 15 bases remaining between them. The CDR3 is CAISEPRGTDQETQYF. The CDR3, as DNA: TGTGCCATCAGTGAGCCCCGCGGGACAGATCAAGAGACCCAGTACTTC.

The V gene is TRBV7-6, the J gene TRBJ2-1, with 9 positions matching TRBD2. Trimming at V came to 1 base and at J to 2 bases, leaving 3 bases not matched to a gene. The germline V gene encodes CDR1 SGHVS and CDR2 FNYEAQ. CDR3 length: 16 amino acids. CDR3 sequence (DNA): TGTGCCAGCAGCTTAGGGGGCGGGAGGGCCTACAATGAGCAGTTCTTC. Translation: CASSLGGGRAYNEQFF.

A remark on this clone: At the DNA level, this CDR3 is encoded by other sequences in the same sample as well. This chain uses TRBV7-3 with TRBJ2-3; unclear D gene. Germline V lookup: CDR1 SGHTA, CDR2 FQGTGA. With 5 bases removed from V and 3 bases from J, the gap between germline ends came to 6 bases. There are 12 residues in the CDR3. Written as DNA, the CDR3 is TGTGCCAGCAGCCCGGGTACAGATACGCAGTATTTT. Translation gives CASSPGTDTQYF.

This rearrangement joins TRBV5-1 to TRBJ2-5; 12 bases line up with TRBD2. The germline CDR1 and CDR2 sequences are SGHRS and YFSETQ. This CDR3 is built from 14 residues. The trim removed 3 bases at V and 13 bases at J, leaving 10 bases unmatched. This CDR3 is CASSSTTSGGLGYF. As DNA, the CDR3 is TGCGCCAGCAGCTCGACGACTAGCGGGGGACTCGGGTACTTC.

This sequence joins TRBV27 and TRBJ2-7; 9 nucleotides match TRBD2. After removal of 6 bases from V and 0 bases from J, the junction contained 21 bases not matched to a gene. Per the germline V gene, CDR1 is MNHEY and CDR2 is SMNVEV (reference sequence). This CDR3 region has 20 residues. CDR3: CASRPGGSGSLSPSSYEQYF. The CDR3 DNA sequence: TGTGCCAGCAGACCTGGGGGTAGCGGGAGTTTAAGCCCGAGCTCCTACGAGCAGTACTTC.

CDR3 loop: CASSPQVGQATEAFF. CDR3 DNA: TGTGCCAGCAGCCCTCAAGTTGGGCAGGCGACTGAAGCTTTCTTT. V and J are TRBV9 and TRBJ1-1, with no clear D. CDR3 length: 15 amino acids. Germline V gene data show CDR1 as SGDLS and CDR2 as YYNGEE. Trimming stripped 4 bases from V and 5 bases from J, with 18 bases between.

The CDR3, as DNA: TGTGCCAGTAATGCGGGGGCAAGGGCTGAAGCTTTCTTT. This codes for CASNAGARAEAFF. The V gene is TRBV19, the J gene TRBJ1-1; D perhaps matches TRBD1 (6 bases). Germline loops: CDR1 LNHDA, CDR2 SQIVND (reference sequence). V lost 7 bases to trimming and J lost 6 bases, with 15 bases between them. There are 13 residues in the CDR3.

The DNA for the CDR3 is TGCGCCAGCAGCTTGAGCCCACGGGGTTCCAATGACATTCAGTACTTC. Translation: CASSLSPRGSNDIQYF. The chain uses TRBV5-1 and TRBJ2-4; TRBD2 might be the D (5 bases). This CDR3 comprises 16 residues. Germline V gene lookup returns CDR1 SGHRS and CDR2 YFSETQ. V was clipped by 1 base and J by 8 bases, with 19 bases between them.

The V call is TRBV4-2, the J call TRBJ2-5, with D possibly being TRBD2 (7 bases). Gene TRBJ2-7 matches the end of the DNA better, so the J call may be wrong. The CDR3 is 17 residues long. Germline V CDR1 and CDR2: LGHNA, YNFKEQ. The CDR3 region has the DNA TGTGCCAGCAGCCAATCTTTAGGGGGGGAGGGAAACTACGAGCAGTACTTC. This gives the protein CASSQSLGGEGNYEQYF.

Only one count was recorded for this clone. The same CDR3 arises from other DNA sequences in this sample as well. For the CDR3, the DNA is TGTGCCAGCAGTTTAAATCGCAACTATGGCTACACCTTC. It encodes CASSLNRNYGYTF. V and J are TRBV28 and TRBJ1-2; D uncertain. The CDR3 runs 13 residues. V lost 2 bases and J 2 bases, leaving 6 bases between the germline ends. The V gene's germline CDR1 is MDHEN and CDR2 SYDVKM.

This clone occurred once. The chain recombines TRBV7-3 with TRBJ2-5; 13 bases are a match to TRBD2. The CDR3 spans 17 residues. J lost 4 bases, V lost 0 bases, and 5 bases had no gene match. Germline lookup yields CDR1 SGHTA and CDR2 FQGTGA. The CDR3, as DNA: TGTGCCAGCAGCTTAACACCTCGACTAGCGGGGGGAGAGACCCAGTACTTC. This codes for CASSLTPRLAGGETQYF.

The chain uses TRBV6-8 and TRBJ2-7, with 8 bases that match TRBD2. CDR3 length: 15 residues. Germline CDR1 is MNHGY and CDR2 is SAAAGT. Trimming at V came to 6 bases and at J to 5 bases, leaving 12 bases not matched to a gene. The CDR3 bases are TGTGCCAGCAGACGACCGGGACTAGTGTTTGACGAGCAGTACTTC. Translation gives CASRRPGLVFDEQYF.

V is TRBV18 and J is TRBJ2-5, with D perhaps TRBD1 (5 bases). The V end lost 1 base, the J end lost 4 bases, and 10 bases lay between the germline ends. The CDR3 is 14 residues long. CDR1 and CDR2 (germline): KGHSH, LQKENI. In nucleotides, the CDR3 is TGTGCCAGCTCACCACGGGCAGGGCGAGAGACCCAGTACTTC. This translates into CASSPRAGRETQYF.

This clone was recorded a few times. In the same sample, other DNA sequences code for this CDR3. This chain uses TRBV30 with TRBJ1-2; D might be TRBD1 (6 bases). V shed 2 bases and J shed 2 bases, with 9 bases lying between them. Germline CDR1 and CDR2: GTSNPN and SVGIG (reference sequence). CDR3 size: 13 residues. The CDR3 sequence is CAWSPGQNYGYTF. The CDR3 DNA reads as TGTGCCTGGAGTCCTGGACAGAACTATGGCTACACCTTC.